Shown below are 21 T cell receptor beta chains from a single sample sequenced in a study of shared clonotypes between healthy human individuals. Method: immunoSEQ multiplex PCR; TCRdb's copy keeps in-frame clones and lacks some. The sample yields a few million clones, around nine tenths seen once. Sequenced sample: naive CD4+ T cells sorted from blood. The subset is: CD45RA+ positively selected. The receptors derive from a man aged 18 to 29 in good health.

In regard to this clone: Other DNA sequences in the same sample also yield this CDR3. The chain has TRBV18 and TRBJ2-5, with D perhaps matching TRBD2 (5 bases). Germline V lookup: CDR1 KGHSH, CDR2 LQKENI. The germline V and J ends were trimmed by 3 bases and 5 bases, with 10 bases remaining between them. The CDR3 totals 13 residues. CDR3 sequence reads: CASSPGSSETQYF. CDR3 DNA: TGTGCCAGCTCACCTGGGAGCTCGGAGACCCAGTACTTC.

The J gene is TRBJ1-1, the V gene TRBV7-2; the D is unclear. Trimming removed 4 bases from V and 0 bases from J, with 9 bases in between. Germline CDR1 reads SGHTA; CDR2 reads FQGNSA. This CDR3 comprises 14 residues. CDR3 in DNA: TGTGCCAGCAGCTCTCGCGATATGAACACTGAAGCTTTCTTT. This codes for CASSSRDMNTEAFF.

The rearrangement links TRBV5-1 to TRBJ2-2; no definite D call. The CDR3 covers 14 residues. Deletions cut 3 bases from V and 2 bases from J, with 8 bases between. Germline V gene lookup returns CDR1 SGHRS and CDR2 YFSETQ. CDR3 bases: TGCGCCAGCAGCTCAAGTCAAAACACCGGGGAGCTGTTTTTT. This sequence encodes CASSSSQNTGELFF.

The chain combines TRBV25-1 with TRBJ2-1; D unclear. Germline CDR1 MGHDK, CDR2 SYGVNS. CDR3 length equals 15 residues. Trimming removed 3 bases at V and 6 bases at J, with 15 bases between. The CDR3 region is CASSETGSSGNEQFF. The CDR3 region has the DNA TGTGCCAGCAGTGAGACCGGAAGCTCAGGCAATGAGCAGTTCTTC. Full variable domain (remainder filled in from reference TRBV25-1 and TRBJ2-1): EADIYQTPRYLVIGTGKKITLECSQTMGHDKMYWYQQDPGMELHLIHYSYGVNSTEKGDLSSESTVSRIRTEHFPLTLESARPSHTSQYLCASSETGSSGNEQFFGPGTRLTVL.

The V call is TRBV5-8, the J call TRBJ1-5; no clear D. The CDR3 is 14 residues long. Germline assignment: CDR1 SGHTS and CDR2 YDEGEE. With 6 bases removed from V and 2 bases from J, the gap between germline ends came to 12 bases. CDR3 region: CASKDQVGNQPQHF. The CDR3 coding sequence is TGTGCCAGCAAAGATCAGGTCGGCAATCAGCCCCAGCATTTT.

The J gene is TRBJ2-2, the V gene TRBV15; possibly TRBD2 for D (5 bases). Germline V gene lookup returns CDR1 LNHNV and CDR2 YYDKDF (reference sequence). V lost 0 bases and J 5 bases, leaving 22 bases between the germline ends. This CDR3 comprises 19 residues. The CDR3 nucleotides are TGTGCCACCAGCAGAGATCCTAGCATGCGACTGGGTAAAACCGGGGAGCTGTTTTTT. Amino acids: CATSRDPSMRLGKTGELFF.

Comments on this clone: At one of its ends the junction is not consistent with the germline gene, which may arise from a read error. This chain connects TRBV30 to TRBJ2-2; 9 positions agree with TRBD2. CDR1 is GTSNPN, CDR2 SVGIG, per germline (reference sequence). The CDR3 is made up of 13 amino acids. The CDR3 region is CAGRREGAGELFF. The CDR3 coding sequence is TGTGCCGGGAGGCGGGAGGGGGCCGGGGAGCTGTTTTTT.

This CDR3 is CACETVSYTDTQYF. The CDR3 DNA is TGTGCCTGTGAGACAGTATCCTACACAGATACGCAGTATTTT. The chain employs TRBV30 and TRBJ2-3; D might be TRBD1 (5 bases). The CDR3 totals 14 residues. CDR1 is GTSNPN, CDR2 SVGIG, per germline (reference sequence). Between the trimmed V and J ends, which lost 6 bases and 2 bases, there was a span of 15 bases.

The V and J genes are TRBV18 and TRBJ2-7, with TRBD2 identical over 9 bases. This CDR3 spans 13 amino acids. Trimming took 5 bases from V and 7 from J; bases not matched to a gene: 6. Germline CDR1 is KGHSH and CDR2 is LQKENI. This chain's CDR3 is CASSLGLAEEQYF. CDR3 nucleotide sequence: TGTGCCAGCTCATTGGGACTAGCTGAAGAGCAGTACTTC.

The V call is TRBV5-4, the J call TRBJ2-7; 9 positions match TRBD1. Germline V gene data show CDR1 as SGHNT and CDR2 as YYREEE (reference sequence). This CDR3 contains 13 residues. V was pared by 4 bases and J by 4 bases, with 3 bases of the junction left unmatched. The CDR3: CASSTGGWYEQYF. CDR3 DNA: TGTGCCAGCAGCACAGGGGGCTGGTACGAGCAGTACTTC.

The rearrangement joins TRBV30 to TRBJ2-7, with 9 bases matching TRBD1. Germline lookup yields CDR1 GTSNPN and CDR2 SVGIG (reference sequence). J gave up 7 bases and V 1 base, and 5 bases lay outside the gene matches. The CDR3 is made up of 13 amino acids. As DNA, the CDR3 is TGTGCCTGGAGTGCCCGACAGGGGGGAGAGCAGTACTTC. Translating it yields CAWSARQGGEQYF. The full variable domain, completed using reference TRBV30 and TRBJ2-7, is SQTIHQWPATLVQPVGSPLSLECTVEGTSNPNLYWYRQAAGRGLQLLFYSVGIGQISSEVPQNLSASRPQDRQFILSSKKLLLSDSGFYLCAWSARQGGEQYFGPGTRLTVT.

The CDR3 coding sequence is TGTGCCAGCAGTGAACAGGCCTTAATCAATCAGCCCCAGCATTTT. Translating it yields CASSEQALINQPQHF. The chain carries TRBV6-1 and TRBJ1-5; D unresolved. V was trimmed by 2 bases and J by 3 bases, leaving 11 bases between them. Germline assignment: CDR1 MNHNS and CDR2 SASEGT. The CDR3 is 15 amino acids.

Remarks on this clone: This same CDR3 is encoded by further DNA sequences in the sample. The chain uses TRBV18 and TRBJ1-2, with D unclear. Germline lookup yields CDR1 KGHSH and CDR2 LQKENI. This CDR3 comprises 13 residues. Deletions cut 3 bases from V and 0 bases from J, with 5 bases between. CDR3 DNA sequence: TGTGCCAGCTCACCGACTGCTAACTATGGCTACACCTTC. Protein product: CASSPTANYGYTF.

The CDR3 spells CASSISGAGGYTF. The DNA for the CDR3 is TGTGCCAGCAGTATCTCAGGGGCGGGTGGCTACACCTTC. The chain joins TRBV7-9 to TRBJ1-2, with D possibly TRBD1 on 6 matching bases. CDR3 length equals 13 residues. Trimming pared 6 bases from V and 7 bases from J, leaving 15 bases between. Germline V gene sequence: CDR1 SEHNR, CDR2 FQNEAQ (reference sequence). The variable domain in full, completed from reference TRBV7-9 and TRBJ1-2, reads DTGVSQNPRHKITKRGQNVTFRCDPISEHNRLYWYRQTLGQGPEFLTYFQNEAQLEKSRLLSDRFSAERPKGSFSTLEIQRTEQGDSAMYLCASSISGAGGYTFGSGTRLTVV.

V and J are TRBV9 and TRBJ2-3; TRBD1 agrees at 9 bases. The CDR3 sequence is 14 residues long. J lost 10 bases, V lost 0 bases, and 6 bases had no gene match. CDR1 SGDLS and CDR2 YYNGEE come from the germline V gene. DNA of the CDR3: TGTGCCAGCAGCGTAGCCGGACAGGGGTTTGCGCAGTATTTT. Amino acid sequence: CASSVAGQGFAQYF.

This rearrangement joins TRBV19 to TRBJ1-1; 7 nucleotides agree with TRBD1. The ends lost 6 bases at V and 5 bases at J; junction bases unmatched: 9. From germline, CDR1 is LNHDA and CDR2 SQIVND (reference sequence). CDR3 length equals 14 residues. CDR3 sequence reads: CASSPEGAWTEAFF. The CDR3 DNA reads TGTGCCAGTAGCCCCGAGGGGGCTTGGACTGAAGCTTTCTTT.

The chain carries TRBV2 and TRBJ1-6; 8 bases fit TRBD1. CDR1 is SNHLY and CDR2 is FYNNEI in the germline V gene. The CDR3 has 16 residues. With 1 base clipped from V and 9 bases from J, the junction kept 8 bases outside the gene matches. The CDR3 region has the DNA TGTGCCAGCAGTGAAGGGACAGGGCTGGTTAGTTCACCCCTCCACTTT. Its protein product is CASSEGTGLVSSPLHF.

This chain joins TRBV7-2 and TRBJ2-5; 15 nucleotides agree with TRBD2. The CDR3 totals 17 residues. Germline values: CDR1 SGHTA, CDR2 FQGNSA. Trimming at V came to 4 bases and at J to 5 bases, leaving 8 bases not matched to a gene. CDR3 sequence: CASSSYRTSGRVETQYF. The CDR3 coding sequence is TGTGCCAGCAGCTCCTACCGGACTAGCGGGAGGGTCGAGACCCAGTACTTC.

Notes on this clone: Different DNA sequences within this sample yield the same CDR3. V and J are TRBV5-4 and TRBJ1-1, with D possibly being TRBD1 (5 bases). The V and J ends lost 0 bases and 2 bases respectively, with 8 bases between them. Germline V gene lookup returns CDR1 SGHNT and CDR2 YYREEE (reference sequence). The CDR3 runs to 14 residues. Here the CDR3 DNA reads TGTGCCAGCAGCTTGGGGAGGGGCAACACTGAAGCTTTCTTT. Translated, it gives CASSLGRGNTEAFF.

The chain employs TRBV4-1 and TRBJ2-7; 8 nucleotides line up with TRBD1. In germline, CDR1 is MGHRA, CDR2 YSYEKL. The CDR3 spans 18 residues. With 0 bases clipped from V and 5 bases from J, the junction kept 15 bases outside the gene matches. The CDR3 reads CASSQDATFVAGGHEQYF. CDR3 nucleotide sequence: TGCGCCAGCAGCCAAGATGCGACTTTCGTGGCAGGGGGCCACGAGCAGTACTTC.

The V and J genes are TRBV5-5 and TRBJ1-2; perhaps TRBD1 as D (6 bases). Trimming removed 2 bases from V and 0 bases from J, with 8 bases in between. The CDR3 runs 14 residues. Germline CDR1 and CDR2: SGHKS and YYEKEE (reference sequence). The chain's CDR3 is CASSFRDTNYGYTF. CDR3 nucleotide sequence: TGTGCCAGCAGCTTCCGGGACACTAACTATGGCTACACCTTC.